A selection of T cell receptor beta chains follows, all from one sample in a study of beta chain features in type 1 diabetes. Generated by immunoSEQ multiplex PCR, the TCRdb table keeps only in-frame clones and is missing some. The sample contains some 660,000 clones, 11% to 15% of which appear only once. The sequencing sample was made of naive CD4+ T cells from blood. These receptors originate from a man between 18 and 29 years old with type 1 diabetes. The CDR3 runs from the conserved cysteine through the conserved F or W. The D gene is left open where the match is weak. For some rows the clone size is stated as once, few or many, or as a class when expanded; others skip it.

DNA: TGCGCCAGCAGCTTGGCCCCGCGGGCCAAAAACATTCAGTACTTC
CDR3: CASSLAPRAKNIQYF
J: TRBJ2-4
V: TRBV5-1
size: few
D: .

DNA: TGTGCCAGCTCACAAATGACAGGGAGCACAGATACGCAGTATTTT
CDR3: CASSQMTGSTDTQYF
J: TRBJ2-3
V: TRBV18
size: .
D: TRBD1

DNA: TGTGCCAGTAGCCTGACAGGGGGGCAGCCCCAGCATTTT
CDR3: CASSLTGGQPQHF
J: TRBJ1-5
V: TRBV19
size: .
D: TRBD1

DNA: TGTGCCAGCAGTGTCAGGGCCTCTACACCTAGCACAGATACGCAGTATTTT
CDR3: CASSVRASTPSTDTQYF
J: TRBJ2-3
V: TRBV2
size: .
D: .

DNA: TGCGCCAGCACTGACAGGGGGAACACTGAAGCTTTCTTT
CDR3: CASTDRGNTEAFF
J: TRBJ1-1
V: TRBV5-1
size: few
D: TRBD1

DNA: TGTGCCAGCAGCTTGGCCTTAGGGGATACGCAGTATTTT
CDR3: CASSLALGDTQYF
J: TRBJ2-3
V: TRBV5-6
size: .
D: .

DNA: TGTGCCAGCAGTGCAGGCCTCTACGAGCAGTACTTC
CDR3: CASSAGLYEQYF
J: TRBJ2-7
V: TRBV27
size: .
D: .

DNA: TGTGCTAGTGCGGGACAGGGGAACTATGGCTACACCTTC
CDR3: CASAGQGNYGYTF
J: TRBJ1-2
V: TRBV12-5
size: few
D: TRBD1

DNA: TGTGCCAGCAGCGTAGATCCCCTACAAGTAAATGAGCAGTTCTTC
CDR3: CASSVDPLQVNEQFF
J: TRBJ2-1
V: TRBV9
size: few
D: .

DNA: TGTGCCAGCAGCCCATCGAGGCGGTCCTACGAGCAGTACTTC
CDR3: CASSPSRRSYEQYF
J: TRBJ2-7
V: TRBV5-4
size: few
D: .

DNA: TGTGCCAGCAGTTACGGCGGACAGGGACTAGAAGCTTTCTTT
CDR3: CASSYGGQGLEAFF
J: TRBJ1-1
V: TRBV6-5
size: few
D: TRBD1

DNA: TGTGCCAGCAGCTTGACCCCGGGGAACATTCAGTACTTC
CDR3: CASSLTPGNIQYF
J: TRBJ2-4
V: TRBV7-2
size: few
D: .

DNA: TGCGCCAGCAGCCTTAATGGGGGGCCTCAGCCCCAGCATTTT
CDR3: CASSLNGGPQPQHF
J: TRBJ1-5
V: TRBV4-3
size: few
D: .

DNA: TGCGCCAGCAGCTTGGCCACCCAAGAGACCCAGTACTTC
CDR3: CASSLATQETQYF
J: TRBJ2-5
V: TRBV5-1
size: .
D: .

DNA: TGTGCCAGCAGAATGGGGGGTCGGGAGCTGTTTTTT
CDR3: CASRMGGRELFF
J: TRBJ2-2
V: TRBV28
size: .
D: .

DNA: TGTGCCTGGAGGGGGCGACCGAGCACAGATACGCAGTATTTT
CDR3: CAWRGRPSTDTQYF
J: TRBJ2-3
V: TRBV30
size: few
D: .

DNA: TGTGCCAGCAGTTACTCCTCGACAGAATATTCACCCCTCCACTTT
CDR3: CASSYSSTEYSPLHF
J: TRBJ1-6
V: TRBV6-5
size: once
D: .

DNA: TGTGCCATCAGTGCCGGGACAGGGTATGAAGCTTTCTTT
CDR3: CAISAGTGYEAFF
J: TRBJ1-1
V: TRBV10-3
size: .
D: TRBD1

DNA: TGTGCCAGCAGCCTCTCGGTCGTCACAGATACGCAGTATTTT
CDR3: CASSLSVVTDTQYF
J: TRBJ2-3
V: TRBV6-5
size: .
D: .

DNA: TGTGCCAGCAGTGCCAGGGGGACAGAGACCCAGTACTTC
CDR3: CASSARGTETQYF
J: TRBJ2-5
V: TRBV2
size: few
D: TRBD1

DNA: TGCGCCAGCAGTGAGTTCGGACAGGGGTATGGCTACACCTTC
CDR3: CASSEFGQGYGYTF
J: TRBJ1-2
V: TRBV10-2
size: few
D: TRBD1

DNA: TGTGCCATCACCGCAGGCCCGATGAGGGGGGATACGCAGTATTTT
CDR3: CAITAGPMRGDTQYF
J: TRBJ2-3
V: TRBV10-3
size: few
D: .

DNA: TGTGCCAGCAGTTGGGGGGCTAGGAGCAATCAGCCCCAGCATTTT
CDR3: CASSWGARSNQPQHF
J: TRBJ1-5
V: TRBV28
size: few
D: .

DNA: TGTGCCAGCAGCTTACTCACAGGGAGCGGAAAACTGTTTTTT
CDR3: CASSLLTGSGKLFF
J: TRBJ1-4
V: TRBV7-9
size: .
D: .

DNA: TGTGCCTGGAGCGCTCCCCCGCGGGAGGAGACCCAGTACTTC
CDR3: CAWSAPPREETQYF
J: TRBJ2-5
V: TRBV30
size: few
D: TRBD2

DNA: TGCAGCTGGGGTAGCGGGGGGCCACCCAATGAGCAGTTCTTC
CDR3: CSWGSGGPPNEQFF
J: TRBJ2-1
V: TRBV29-1
size: few
D: TRBD2

DNA: TGTGCCAGCAGTGAAGGTCGAGGTCTATACCGCTGGCCGACGAACTATGGCTACACCTTC
CDR3: CASSEGRGLYRWPTNYGYTF
J: TRBJ1-2
V: TRBV2
size: few
D: .

DNA: TGTGCCAGCAGTTACTCGGGGTCAGGCTCTGGAAACACCATATATTTT
CDR3: CASSYSGSGSGNTIYF
J: TRBJ1-3
V: TRBV6-5
size: .
D: .